The T cell receptor (beta chain) under discussion was sequenced for a study of blood T cell repertoires in COVID-19. Clones were read by immunoSEQ multiplex PCR, and TCRdb kept only the in-frame ones, dropping some. The sample carries around 220,000 clones, roughly 84% recorded once. Trimming took off 1 base at V and 7 bases at J, with 14 bases between the two ends. The CDR3 consists of 15 residues. CDR1 is SNHLY, CDR2 FYNNEI, per germline. This TCR derives from a man under 40 with active or convalescent COVID-19. The V gene is TRBV2, the J gene TRBJ1-3, with D unclear. Material: peripheral blood. The CDR3 region is CASSEGSGLPNTIYF. For the CDR3, the DNA is TGTGCCAGCAGTGAAGGGTCCGGGTTGCCGAACACCATATATTTT.